The 27 T cell receptor beta chains listed next were all sequenced from one sample in a study of T cell responses to AZD1222 COVID-19 vaccine. Clones were sequenced by immunoSEQ multiplex PCR, and TCRdb holds only the in-frame ones, with some missing. The sample has some 140,000 clones; 89% are singletons. The sequencing here drew on peripheral blood, taken 28 days after the second AZD1222 dose. These receptors all come from an adult who received the AZD1222 COVID-19 vaccine.

The gene calls are TRBV10-1 and TRBJ2-1, with 9 bases lining up with TRBD2. Germline V gene data show CDR1 as WNHNN and CDR2 as SYGVQD (reference sequence). V was pared by 7 bases and J by 5 bases, with 12 bases of the junction left unmatched. The CDR3 has 16 residues. Here the CDR3 DNA reads TGCGCCAGCATCCCCCGAGCGGGGGGCCGTCACAATGAGCAGTTCTTC. Protein sequence: CASIPRAGGRHNEQFF.

The V and J genes are TRBV7-2 and TRBJ2-7; maybe TRBD2 (5 bases). V gave up 2 bases and J gave up 4 bases, with 15 bases separating them. Germline CDR1 reads SGHTA; CDR2 reads FQGNSA. This CDR3 spans 15 amino acids. This CDR3 is CASSLRGPGIYEQYF. The CDR3 region has the DNA TGTGCCAGCAGCTTACGGGGTCCGGGGATTTACGAGCAGTACTTC. Full variable domain (rest looked up from reference TRBV7-2 and TRBJ2-7): GAGVSQSPSNKVTEKGKDVELRCDPISGHTALYWYRQSLGQGLEFLIYFQGNSAPDKSGLPSDRFSAERTGGSVSTLTIQRTQQEDSAVYLCASSLRGPGIYEQYFGPGTRLTVT.

In this sample, this clone turned up a few times. The rearrangement uses TRBV2 and TRBJ2-5; the D is unclear. Trimming cost V 4 bases and J 1 base, with 13 bases left between them. Germline V gene data show CDR1 as SNHLY and CDR2 as FYNNEI. The CDR3 runs 15 residues. The CDR3 nucleotides read TGTGCCAGCAGTGGGGTGGTTGGGCCCCAAGAGACCCAGTACTTC. This gives the protein CASSGVVGPQETQYF.

The chain couples TRBV18 to TRBJ2-5; no clear D gene. V dropped 0 bases and J dropped 5 bases, with 10 bases sitting between them. This CDR3 contains 14 residues. CDR1 KGHSH and CDR2 LQKENI come from the germline V gene. CDR3 coding DNA: TGTGCCAGCTCACCACCAGGAAGCCGTGAGACCCAGTACTTC. It encodes CASSPPGSRETQYF.

With respect to this clone: This sample also contains other DNA sequences that code for the same CDR3. The gene calls are TRBV7-2 and TRBJ2-5; D gene unclear. The germline gives CDR1 SGHTA, CDR2 FQGNSA. V was cut by 1 base and J by 5 bases, with 5 bases left in between. The CDR3 is 12 amino acids. DNA for the CDR3: TGTGCCAGCAGCTTAGTTGGGGAGACCCAGTACTTC. Residues: CASSLVGETQYF.

J is TRBJ1-3 and V is TRBV30; perhaps TRBD1 as D (5 bases). The V end was cut by 3 bases, the J end by 0 bases, with 12 bases between. Germline lookup yields CDR1 GTSNPN and CDR2 SVGIG (reference sequence). The CDR3 sequence is 15 residues long. CDR3 bases: TGTGCCTGGAGGATGGGGCCCTCCTCTGGAAACACCATATATTTT. As protein: CAWRMGPSSGNTIYF.

The CDR3 sequence: CASSYSRGAGYTF. CDR3 DNA sequence: TGTGCCAGCAGTTACTCACGCGGAGCGGGCTACACCTTC. The chain uses TRBV6-5 and TRBJ1-2, with no clear D. The CDR3 totals 13 residues. V was cut by 0 bases and J by 8 bases, with 10 bases left in between. CDR1 MNHEY and CDR2 SVGAGI come from the germline V gene.

This chain connects TRBV19 to TRBJ2-1; D gene uncertain. Trimming took off 1 base at V and 3 bases at J, with 7 bases between the two ends. The CDR3 spans 14 residues. The germline CDR1 and CDR2 sequences are LNHDA and SQIVND (reference sequence). In DNA form, the CDR3 reads TGTGCCAGTAGTATAGCCCCGATCTACAATGAGCAGTTCTTC. Its protein product is CASSIAPIYNEQFF.

This clone was detected once. The chain carries TRBV18 and TRBJ2-1; perhaps TRBD1 as D (5 bases). Germline V gives CDR1 KGHSH, CDR2 LQKENI. This CDR3 spans 15 amino acids. Trimming shortened V by 6 bases and J by 6 bases, and 18 bases separated the two germline ends. Here the CDR3 DNA reads TGTGCCAGCTCGTCAGGGAATTCGCTCTTCAATGAGCAGTTCTTC. This sequence encodes CASSSGNSLFNEQFF.

The chain links TRBV9 to TRBJ1-1; 7 bases line up with TRBD1. In germline, CDR1 is SGDLS, CDR2 YYNGEE. With V trimmed by 4 bases and J by 11 bases, 17 bases remained unmatched. This CDR3 comprises 15 residues. The CDR3 DNA follows: TGTGCCAGCAGCCCCTCCGGGACAGCAAGGGCCGAGGCTTTCTTT. Translated: CASSPSGTARAEAFF. Based on the CDR3 plus reference TRBV9 and TRBJ1-1, the full variable domain is DSGVTQTPKHLITATGQRVTLRCSPRSGDLSVYWYQQSLDQGLQFLIQYYNGEERAKGNILERFSAQQFPDLHSELNLSSLELGDSALYFCASSPSGTARAEAFFGQGTRLTVV.

The rearrangement joins TRBV6-5 to TRBJ1-4; the D is unclear. Trimming removed 6 bases at V and 8 bases at J, with 16 bases between. The germline gives CDR1 MNHEY, CDR2 SVGAGI. CDR3 length equals 14 residues. The CDR3 coding sequence is TGTGCCAGCAGGCACAGATCATTGGGCGAAAAACTGTTTTTT. Encoded protein: CASRHRSLGEKLFF.

This clone appeared a few times. The chain links TRBV5-6 to TRBJ1-2; the D is unclear. With 4 bases removed from V and 5 bases from J, the gap between germline ends came to 21 bases. Germline-derived CDR1 and CDR2 are SGHDT and YYEEEE. The CDR3 runs 16 residues. This chain's CDR3 is CASSQSSGRWAYGYTF. The CDR3 nucleotides are TGTGCCAGCAGCCAATCCTCAGGACGGTGGGCTTATGGCTACACCTTC.

V gene TRBV4-2 combines with J gene TRBJ2-5, with a possible D match to TRBD1 (6 bases). V lost 1 base, J lost 5 bases, and 11 bases lay in between. Germline CDR1 reads LGHNA; CDR2 reads YNFKEQ. The CDR3 spans 14 residues. DNA for the CDR3: TGTGCCAGCAGCCAAGGGGTCACAGGGGAGACCCAGTACTTC. As protein: CASSQGVTGETQYF.

The chain is built from TRBV4-1 and TRBJ1-6; D is perhaps TRBD1 (5 bases). The CDR3 extends over 16 amino acids. The V end was cut by 0 bases, the J end by 12 bases, with 18 bases between. Germline V gives CDR1 MGHRA, CDR2 YSYEKL. The CDR3: CASSQDPPTGGEPLHF. CDR3 in DNA: TGCGCCAGCAGCCAAGATCCCCCCACCGGGGGGGAACCCCTCCACTTT.

The chain couples TRBV7-2 to TRBJ2-4; 11 bases agree with TRBD2. V was pared by 5 bases and J by 7 bases, with 4 bases of the junction left unmatched. The CDR3 is 14 amino acids. CDR1 is SGHTA, CDR2 FQGNSA, per germline. The CDR3 spells CASSDRTSGNIQYF. CDR3 in DNA: TGTGCCAGCAGCGATCGGACTAGCGGGAACATTCAGTACTTC.

The chain employs TRBV3-1 (or the pseudogene TRBV3-2) and TRBJ2-2, with 8 nucleotides matching TRBD2. Germline assignment: CDR1 LGHDT and CDR2 YNNKEL (reference sequence). The length of the CDR3 is 15 residues. V shed 2 bases and J 4 bases; nucleotides not matched to a gene: 3. CDR3 in DNA: TGTGCCAGCAGCCAAAAAAGCGGGAGCACCGGGGAGCTGTTTTTT. It translates to CASSQKSGSTGELFF.

V is TRBV14 and J is TRBJ2-1; D call uncertain. This CDR3 spans 13 amino acids. Trimming stripped 1 base from V and 9 bases from J, with 10 bases between. CDR1 is SGHDN and CDR2 is FVKESK in the germline V gene. As DNA, the CDR3 is TGTGCCAGCAGCCAAGGAAGAGAGGTTGAGCAGTTCTTC. This encodes CASSQGREVEQFF.

The rearrangement links TRBV19 to TRBJ1-4, with D possibly matching TRBD1 (6 bases). Trimming removed 4 bases at V and 3 bases at J, with 12 bases between. Germline V gene data show CDR1 as LNHDA and CDR2 as SQIVND (reference sequence). The CDR3 sequence is 15 residues long. CDR3 residues: CASSNQGNANEKLFF. As DNA, the CDR3 is TGTGCCAGTAGTAACCAGGGGAATGCTAATGAAAAACTGTTTTTT.

V and J are TRBV6-5 and TRBJ2-1, with 8 bases fitting TRBD2. Germline CDR1 reads MNHEY; CDR2 reads SVGAGI. With V trimmed by 6 bases and J by 10 bases, 8 bases remained unmatched. This CDR3 contains 13 residues. The CDR3 region has the DNA TGTGCCAGCAGGCGGGAGGTATCGGAGGAGCAGTTCTTC. This sequence encodes CASRREVSEEQFF.

The V and J genes are TRBV10-3 and TRBJ2-1, with D uncertain. The CDR3 is made up of 15 amino acids. Germline V lookup: CDR1 ENHRY, CDR2 SYGVKD. V gave up 3 bases and J gave up 0 bases, with 9 bases separating them. The CDR3 sequence: CAISEPGRSYNEQFF. The CDR3 region has the DNA TGTGCCATCAGTGAACCGGGCCGCTCCTACAATGAGCAGTTCTTC.

This clone has a single count. V gene TRBV7-2 combines with J gene TRBJ2-3, with 8 bases fitting TRBD2. V lost 2 bases, J lost 1 base, and 5 bases stayed unmatched. The CDR3 is 16 amino acids. In germline, CDR1 is SGHTA, CDR2 FQGNSA. CDR3 in amino acids: CASSLQAGRGTDTQYF. CDR3 bases: TGTGCCAGCAGCTTACAGGCCGGGAGGGGCACAGATACGCAGTATTTT.

This rearrangement joins TRBV30 to TRBJ1-3, with 7 bases that match TRBD1. J was trimmed by 0 bases and V by 3 bases; bases with no gene match: 5. Per the germline V gene, CDR1 is GTSNPN and CDR2 is SVGIG (reference sequence). The CDR3 extends over 15 amino acids. The CDR3 DNA reads as TGTGCCTGGAGACCTAACAGGGGCTCTGGAAACACCATATATTTT. This translates into CAWRPNRGSGNTIYF.

The CDR3 spells CASSEVDRGIYSNQPQHF. CDR3 DNA: TGTGCCAGCAGTGAAGTGGACAGGGGAATATATAGCAATCAGCCCCAGCATTTT. The chain recombines TRBV6-1 with TRBJ1-5; 9 positions agree with TRBD1. Germline V gene data show CDR1 as MNHNS and CDR2 as SASEGT. Germline trimming cut 1 base from V and 0 bases from J; bases unmatched to any gene: 7. The CDR3 spans 18 residues.

The count of this clone is one. The chain combines TRBV29-1 with TRBJ1-2, with 9 bases fitting TRBD1. The V gene's germline CDR1 is SQVTM and CDR2 ANQGSEA. This CDR3 contains 13 residues. After removal of 7 bases from V and 2 bases from J, the junction contained 5 bases not matched to a gene. The CDR3 sequence: CSAATGGNYGYTF. The CDR3 bases are TGCAGCGCCGCAACAGGGGGCAACTATGGCTACACCTTC.

The chain combines TRBV20-1 with TRBJ1-2; D is ambiguous. The germline V gene encodes CDR1 DFQATT and CDR2 SNEGSKA (reference sequence). V dropped 0 bases and J dropped 8 bases, with 7 bases sitting between them. The CDR3 consists of 11 residues. CDR3 in amino acids: CSARDNEGYTF. The CDR3 DNA is TGCAGTGCTAGAGACAATGAAGGCTACACCTTC.

The chain is built from TRBV11-2 and TRBJ2-1; D not resolved. CDR3 length equals 14 residues. V lost 2 bases to trimming and J lost 2 bases, with 7 bases between them. The germline V gene encodes CDR1 SGHAT and CDR2 FQNNGV. Written as DNA, the CDR3 is TGTGCCAGCAGCTTAAACGGACCCTACAATGAGCAGTTCTTC. This sequence encodes CASSLNGPYNEQFF. The whole variable domain, filled in from reference TRBV11-2 and TRBJ2-1, reads EAGVAQSPRYKIIEKRQSVAFWCNPISGHATLYWYQQILGQGPKLLIQFQNNGVVDDSQLPKDRFSAERLKGVDSTLKIQPAKLEDSAVYLCASSLNGPYNEQFFGPGTRLTVL.

In regard to this clone: The same CDR3 is also encoded by other DNA sequences in this sample. This chain uses TRBV5-1 with TRBJ2-7; 10 nucleotides align to TRBD1. The CDR3 spans 15 residues. Trimming took 2 bases from V and 4 from J; bases not matched to a gene: 6. Germline V gives CDR1 SGHRS, CDR2 YFSETQ. This CDR3 reads CASSFGTGVSYEQYF. The CDR3 nucleotides are TGCGCCAGCAGCTTTGGGACAGGGGTTTCGTACGAGCAGTACTTC. The full variable domain, its missing parts supplied by reference TRBV5-1 and TRBJ2-7, is KAGVTQTPRYLIKTRGQQVTLSCSPISGHRSVSWYQQTPGQGLQFLFEYFSETQRNKGNFPGRFSGRQFSNSRSEMNVSTLELGDSALYLCASSFGTGVSYEQYFGPGTRLTVT.